This TCR beta chain comes out of a study of cytomegalovirus exposure and HLA in healthy donors. The CDR3 contains 13 residues. The germline V gene has CDR1 LGHNA and CDR2 YNFKEQ. Primers: 60 Vbeta forward and 13 Jbeta reverse. Some clones are missing from TCRdb's copy, which holds only in-frame ones; the method was immunoSEQ multiplex PCR. The sample's table shows tens of thousands of clones. A note on this clone: A junction boundary mismatches the germline segment, possibly from a read error.

The TCR comes from a young man in good health and CMV-seropositive. Source material: PBMCs. This chain joins TRBV4-2 and TRBJ1-3; D gene ambiguous. This chain's CDR3 is CASSQDQANTTYF. CDR3 in DNA: TGTGCCAGCAGCCAAGATCAGGCAAACACCACATATTTT.